The clone carrying this T cell receptor (beta chain) was seen only a few times. This record belongs to a study of blood T cell repertoires in COVID-19. About the research overall: The study drew acute and convalescent COVID-19 samples from the United States, Italy and Spain. T cells, B-cell-depleted T cells, or PBMCs provided the cDNA or gDNA that served as material.

In the original processing: From reference gene primer amplification, estimates of nucleated cell counts were derived. The method was immunoSEQ multiplex PCR; TCRdb's version includes in-frame clones alone and lacks a portion of them. For V, J and clone size, that table is used; D and trimming come from the DNA. The sample yields 80,000 to 95,000 clones, roughly 85% seen once. The germline gives CDR1 SEHNR, CDR2 FQNEAQ (reference sequence). The ends lost 2 bases at V and 5 bases at J; junction bases unmatched: 1. The CDR3 totals 13 residues. This receptor was taken from a man at least 80 years old with acute or convalescent COVID-19. The chain employs TRBV7-9 and TRBJ2-5, with 8 bases fitting TRBD2. Specimen: peripheral blood. The CDR3 coding sequence is TGTGCCAGCAGCTTATCTAGCGGGGAGACCCAGTACTTC. It codes for CASSLSSGETQYF. Variable domain in full (rest from reference TRBV7-9 and TRBJ2-5): DTGVSQNPRHKITKRGQNVTFRCDPISEHNRLYWYRQTLGQGPEFLTYFQNEAQLEKSRLLSDRFSAERPKGSFSTLEIQRTEQGDSAMYLCASSLSSGETQYFGPGTRLLVL.